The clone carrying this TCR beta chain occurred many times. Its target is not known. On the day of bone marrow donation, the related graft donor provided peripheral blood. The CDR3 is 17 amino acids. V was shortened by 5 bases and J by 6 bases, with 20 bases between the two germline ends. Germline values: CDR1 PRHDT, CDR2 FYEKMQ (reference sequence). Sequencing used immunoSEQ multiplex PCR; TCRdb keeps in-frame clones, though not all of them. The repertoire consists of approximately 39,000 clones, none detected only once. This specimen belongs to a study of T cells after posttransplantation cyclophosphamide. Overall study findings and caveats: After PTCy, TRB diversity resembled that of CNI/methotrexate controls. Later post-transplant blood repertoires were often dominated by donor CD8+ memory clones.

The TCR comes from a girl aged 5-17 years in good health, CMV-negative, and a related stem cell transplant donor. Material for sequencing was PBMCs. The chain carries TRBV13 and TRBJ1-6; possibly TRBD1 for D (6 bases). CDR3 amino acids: CASSVRNKTGFNSPLHF. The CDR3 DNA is TGTGCCAGCAGCGTAAGAAATAAGACAGGCTTTAATTCACCCCTCCACTTT.